This TCR beta chain was observed in a study of T-cell memory formation after mild COVID-19. Broader study findings: Contracting clones localized mainly to CM and EM when CD4+ and mainly to EMRA when CD8+.

This clonotype has a handful of counts. The target antigen is unknown. V lost 5 bases and J lost 4, with 12 bases in between. Germline lookup yields CDR1 DFQATT and CDR2 SNEGSKA (reference sequence). The CDR3 consists of 14 residues. Using constant-segment primers, 5'RACE produced TCR alpha and TCR beta cDNA libraries carrying sample barcodes and UMIs. One entry per CDR3 protein results from TCRdb running MiXCR on the 5' RACE reads. The sample holds 250,000 to 400,000 distinct CDR3 sequences; approximately 15% are singletons and the top ten take around 20%. The V and J genes are TRBV20-1 and TRBJ2-6; possibly TRBD1 for D (6 bases). This sequence was found in a man younger than 35 who had mild COVID-19 (a few samples of this study predate the infection). Cell type and time point are not known. The sample taken for sequencing was PBMCs or a T cell subset sorted from them (not recorded which). The CDR3 region is CSALPGEGANVLTF. CDR3 coding DNA: TGCAGTGCTCTGCCAGGGGAGGGGGCCAACGTCCTGACTTTC.